The present TCR beta chain was sequenced within a study of identical twins. Each CDR3 protein is one row after TCRdb ran MiXCR on the 5' RACE reads. The repertoire has about 920,000 distinct CDR3 sequences, 9% to 15% of them found once; the top ten carry around 1.5%. Each donor (without exception) was a healthy Caucasian. These data also formed part of another study, on yellow fever vaccine responses in identical twins. This second study notes: Twins' T cell vaccine responses reportedly looked partly convergent, partly personalized.

This clonotype was sampled from a woman in her late teens or twenties in good health. The specimen was PBMCs.

CDR3 amino acids: CASSTTQGQETQYF. The DNA of the CDR3 is TGTGCCAGCAGTACCACGCAGGGGCAAGAGACCCAGTACTTC. V usage is TRBV6-1 and J usage is TRBJ2-5; D is perhaps TRBD1 (6 bases). The CDR3 loop spans 14 amino acids. Germline V gives CDR1 MNHNS, CDR2 SASEGT. Trimming pared 5 bases from V and 2 bases from J, leaving 12 bases between.